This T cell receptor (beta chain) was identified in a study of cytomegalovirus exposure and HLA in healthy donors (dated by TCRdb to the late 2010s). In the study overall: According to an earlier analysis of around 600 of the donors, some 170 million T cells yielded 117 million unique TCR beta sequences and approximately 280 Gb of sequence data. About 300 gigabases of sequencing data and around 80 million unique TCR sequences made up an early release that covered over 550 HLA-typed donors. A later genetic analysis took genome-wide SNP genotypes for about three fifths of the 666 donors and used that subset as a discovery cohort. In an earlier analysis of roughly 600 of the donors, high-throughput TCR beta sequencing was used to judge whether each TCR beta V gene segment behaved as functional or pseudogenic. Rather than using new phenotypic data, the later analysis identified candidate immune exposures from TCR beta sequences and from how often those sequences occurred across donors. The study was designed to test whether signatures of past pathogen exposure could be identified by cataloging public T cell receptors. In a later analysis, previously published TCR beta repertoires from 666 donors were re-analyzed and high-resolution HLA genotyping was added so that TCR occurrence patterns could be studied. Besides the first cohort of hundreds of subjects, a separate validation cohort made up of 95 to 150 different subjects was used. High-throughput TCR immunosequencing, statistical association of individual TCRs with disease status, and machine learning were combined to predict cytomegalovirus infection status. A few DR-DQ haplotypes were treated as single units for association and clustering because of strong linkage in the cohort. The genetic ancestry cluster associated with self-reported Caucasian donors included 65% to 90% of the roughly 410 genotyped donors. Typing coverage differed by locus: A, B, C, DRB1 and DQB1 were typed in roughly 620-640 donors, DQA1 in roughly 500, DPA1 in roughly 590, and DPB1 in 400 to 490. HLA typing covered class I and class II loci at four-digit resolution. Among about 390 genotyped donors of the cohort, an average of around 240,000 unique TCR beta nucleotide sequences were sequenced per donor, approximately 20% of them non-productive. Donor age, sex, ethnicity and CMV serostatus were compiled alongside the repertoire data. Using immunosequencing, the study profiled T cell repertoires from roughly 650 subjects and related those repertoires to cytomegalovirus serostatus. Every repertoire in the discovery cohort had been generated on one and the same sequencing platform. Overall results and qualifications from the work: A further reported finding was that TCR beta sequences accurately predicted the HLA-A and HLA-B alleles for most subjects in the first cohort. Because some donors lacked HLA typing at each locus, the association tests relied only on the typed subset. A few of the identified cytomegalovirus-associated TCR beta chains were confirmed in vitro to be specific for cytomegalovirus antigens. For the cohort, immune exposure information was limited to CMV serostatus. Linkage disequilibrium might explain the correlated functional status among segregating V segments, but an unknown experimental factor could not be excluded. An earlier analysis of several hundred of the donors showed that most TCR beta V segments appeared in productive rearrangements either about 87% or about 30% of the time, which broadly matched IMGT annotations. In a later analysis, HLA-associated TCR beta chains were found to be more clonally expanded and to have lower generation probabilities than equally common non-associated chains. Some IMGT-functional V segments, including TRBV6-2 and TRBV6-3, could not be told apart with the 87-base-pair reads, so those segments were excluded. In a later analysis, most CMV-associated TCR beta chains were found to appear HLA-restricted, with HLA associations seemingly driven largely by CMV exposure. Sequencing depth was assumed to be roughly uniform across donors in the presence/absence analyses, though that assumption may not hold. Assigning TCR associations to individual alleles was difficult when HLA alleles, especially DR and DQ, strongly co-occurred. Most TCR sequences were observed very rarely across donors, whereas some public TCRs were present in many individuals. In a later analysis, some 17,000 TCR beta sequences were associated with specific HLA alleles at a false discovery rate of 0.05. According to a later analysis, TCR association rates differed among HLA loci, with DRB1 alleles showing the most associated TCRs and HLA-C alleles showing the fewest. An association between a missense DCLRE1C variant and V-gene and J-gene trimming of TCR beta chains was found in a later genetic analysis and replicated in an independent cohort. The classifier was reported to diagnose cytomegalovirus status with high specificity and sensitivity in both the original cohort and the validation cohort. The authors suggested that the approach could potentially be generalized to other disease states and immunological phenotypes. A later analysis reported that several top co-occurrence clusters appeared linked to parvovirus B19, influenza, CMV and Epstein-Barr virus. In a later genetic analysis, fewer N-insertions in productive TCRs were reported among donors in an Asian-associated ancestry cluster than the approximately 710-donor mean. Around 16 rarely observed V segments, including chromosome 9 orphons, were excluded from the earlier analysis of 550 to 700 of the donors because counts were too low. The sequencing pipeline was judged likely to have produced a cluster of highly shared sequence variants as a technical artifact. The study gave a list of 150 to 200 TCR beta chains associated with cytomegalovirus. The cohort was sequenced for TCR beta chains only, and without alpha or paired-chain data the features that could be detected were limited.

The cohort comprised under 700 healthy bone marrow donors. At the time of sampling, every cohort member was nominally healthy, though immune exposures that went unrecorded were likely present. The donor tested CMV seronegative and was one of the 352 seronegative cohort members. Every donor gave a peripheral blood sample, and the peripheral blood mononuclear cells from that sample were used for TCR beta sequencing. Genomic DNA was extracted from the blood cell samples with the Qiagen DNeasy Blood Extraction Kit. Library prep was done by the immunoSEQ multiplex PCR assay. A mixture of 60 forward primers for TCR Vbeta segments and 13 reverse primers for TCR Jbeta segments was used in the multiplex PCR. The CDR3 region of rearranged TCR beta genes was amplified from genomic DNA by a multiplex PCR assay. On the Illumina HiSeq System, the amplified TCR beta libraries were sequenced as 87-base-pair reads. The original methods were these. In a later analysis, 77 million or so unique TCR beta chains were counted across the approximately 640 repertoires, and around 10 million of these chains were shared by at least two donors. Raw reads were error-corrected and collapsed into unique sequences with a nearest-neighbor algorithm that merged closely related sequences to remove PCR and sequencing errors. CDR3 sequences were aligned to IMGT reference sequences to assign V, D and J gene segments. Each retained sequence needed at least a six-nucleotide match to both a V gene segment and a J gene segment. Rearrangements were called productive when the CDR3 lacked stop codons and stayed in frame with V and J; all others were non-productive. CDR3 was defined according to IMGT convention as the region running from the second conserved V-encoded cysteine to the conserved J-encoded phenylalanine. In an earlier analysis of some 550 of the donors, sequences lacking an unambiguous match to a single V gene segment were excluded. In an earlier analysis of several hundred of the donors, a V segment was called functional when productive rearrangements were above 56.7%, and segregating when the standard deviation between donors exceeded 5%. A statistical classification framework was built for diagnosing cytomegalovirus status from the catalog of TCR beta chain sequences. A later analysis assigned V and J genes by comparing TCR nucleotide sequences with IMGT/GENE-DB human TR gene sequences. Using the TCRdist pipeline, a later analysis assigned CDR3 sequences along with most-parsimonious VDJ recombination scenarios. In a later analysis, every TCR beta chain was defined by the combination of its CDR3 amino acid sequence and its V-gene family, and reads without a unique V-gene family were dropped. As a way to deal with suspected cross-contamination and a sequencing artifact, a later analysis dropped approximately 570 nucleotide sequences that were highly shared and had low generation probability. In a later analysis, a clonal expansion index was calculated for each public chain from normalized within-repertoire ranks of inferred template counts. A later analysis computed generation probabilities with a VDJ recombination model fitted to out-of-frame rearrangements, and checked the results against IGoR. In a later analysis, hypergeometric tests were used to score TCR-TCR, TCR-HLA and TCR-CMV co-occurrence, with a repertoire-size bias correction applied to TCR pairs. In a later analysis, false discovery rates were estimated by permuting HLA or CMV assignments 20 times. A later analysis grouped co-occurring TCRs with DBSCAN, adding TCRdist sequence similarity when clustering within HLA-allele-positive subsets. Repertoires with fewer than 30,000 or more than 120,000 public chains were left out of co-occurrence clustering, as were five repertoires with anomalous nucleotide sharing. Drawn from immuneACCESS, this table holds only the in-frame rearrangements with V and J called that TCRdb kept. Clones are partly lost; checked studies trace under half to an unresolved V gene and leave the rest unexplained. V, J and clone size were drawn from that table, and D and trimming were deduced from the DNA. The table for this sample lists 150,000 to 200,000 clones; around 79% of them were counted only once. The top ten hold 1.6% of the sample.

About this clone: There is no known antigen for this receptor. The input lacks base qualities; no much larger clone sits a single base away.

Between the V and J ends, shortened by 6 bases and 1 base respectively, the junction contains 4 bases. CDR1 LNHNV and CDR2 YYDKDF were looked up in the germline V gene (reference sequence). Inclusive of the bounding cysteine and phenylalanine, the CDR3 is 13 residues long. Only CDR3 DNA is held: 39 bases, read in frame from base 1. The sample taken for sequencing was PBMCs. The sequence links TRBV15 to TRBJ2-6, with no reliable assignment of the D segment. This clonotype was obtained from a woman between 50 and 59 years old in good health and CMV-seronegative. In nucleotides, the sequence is TGTGCCACCAGGGCTTCTGGGGCCAACGTCCTGACTTTC. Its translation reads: CATRASGANVLTF.